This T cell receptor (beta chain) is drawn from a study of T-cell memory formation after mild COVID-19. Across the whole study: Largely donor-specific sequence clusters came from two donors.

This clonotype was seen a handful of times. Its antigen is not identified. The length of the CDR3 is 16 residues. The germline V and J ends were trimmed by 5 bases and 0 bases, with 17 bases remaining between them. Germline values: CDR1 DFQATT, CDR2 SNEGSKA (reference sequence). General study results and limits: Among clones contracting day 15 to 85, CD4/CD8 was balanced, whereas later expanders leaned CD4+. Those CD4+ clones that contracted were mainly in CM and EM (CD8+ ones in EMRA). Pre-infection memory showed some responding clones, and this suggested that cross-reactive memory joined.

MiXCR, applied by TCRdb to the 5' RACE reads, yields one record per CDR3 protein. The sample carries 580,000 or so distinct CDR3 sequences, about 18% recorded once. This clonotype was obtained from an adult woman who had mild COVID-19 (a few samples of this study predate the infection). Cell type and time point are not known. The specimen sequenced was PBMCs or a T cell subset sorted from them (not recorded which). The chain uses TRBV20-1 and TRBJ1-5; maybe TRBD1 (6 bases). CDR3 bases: TGCAGTGCTGGGCGTTGGCAGGGGAATAGCAATCAGCCCCAGCATTTT. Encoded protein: CSAGRWQGNSNQPQHF.